The clone carrying this TCR beta chain was seen many times. Its specificity is unknown. Germline CDR1 DFQATT, CDR2 SNEGSKA (reference sequence). V lost 3 bases, J lost 7 bases, and 8 bases stayed unmatched. The CDR3 contains 13 residues. The data were obtained in a study of response to subunit inactivated influenza vaccine. A single record per CDR3 protein comes from TCRdb applying MiXCR to the RT-PCR reads. Of under 500,000 distinct CDR3 sequences listed, roughly 9.8% are singletons. Study-wide points: A suggestion made by the authors is that each seasonal influenza vaccination recruits few new T cells.

The chain is built from TRBV20-1 and TRBJ2-5; 7 nucleotides align to TRBD1. Material: PBMCs from blood, obtained more than 35 days after vaccination. This receptor was obtained from a man in his forties or fifties who received an inactivated influenza vaccine. The CDR3 region is CSARDNRGSTQYF. CDR3 nucleotide sequence: TGCAGTGCTAGGGACAACAGGGGATCGACCCAGTACTTC.